A single sample is the source of the 15 T cell receptor beta chains below, sequenced in a study of T-cell reconstitution after alpha-beta-depleted transplantation in children. The authors prepared the TCRbeta library with unique molecular identifiers. A single record per CDR3 protein comes from TCRdb applying MiXCR to the PCR reads. The table lists fewer than 1 million distinct CDR3 sequences, roughly 16% of them singletons. The sequences come from PBMCs, mostly from graft donor cells, collected 360 days after TCRalphabeta/CD19-depleted stem cell transplant. These receptors were taken from a male patient younger than 18 who had a stem cell transplant for acute lymphoblastic leukemia, so the T cells may come from the graft donor.

The CDR3 nucleotides are TGTGCCAGCAGTTTCTCCTACGGGCCTACCTACGAGCAGTACTTC. Its translation: CASSFSYGPTYEQYF. The chain recombines TRBV6-5 with TRBJ2-7; no clear D. V was shortened by 4 bases and J by 2 bases, with 15 bases between the two germline ends. Germline V lookup: CDR1 MNHEY, CDR2 SVGAGI. This CDR3 comprises 15 residues.

This clonotype was picked up many times. The chain combines TRBV27 with TRBJ2-1, with D hard to call. Trimming left V 2 bases short and J 5 bases short, with 13 bases between. Looked up from germline, CDR1 is MNHEY and CDR2 is SMNVEV (reference sequence). The length of the CDR3 is 15 residues. CDR3 DNA sequence: TGTGCCAGCAGTTTAGAAGGAGAGGCCCACAATGAGCAGTTCTTC. The encoded protein is CASSLEGEAHNEQFF.

CDR3 region: CSANRDSSYEQYF. The CDR3 nucleotides read TGCAGTGCAAACCGGGACAGCTCCTACGAGCAGTACTTC. This chain joins TRBV20-1 and TRBJ2-7; 7 bases are shared with TRBD1. Per germline, CDR1 DFQATT and CDR2 SNEGSKA (reference sequence). CDR3 length: 13 residues. V trimming: 6 bases; J trimming: 0 bases; junction bases outside the gene matches: 5.

This clonotype was observed many times. The chain uses TRBV12-3 or TRBV12-4 and TRBJ2-7, with TRBD1 as a possible D gene (5 bases). This CDR3 region has 14 residues. V shed 7 bases and J shed 0 bases, with 13 bases lying between them. CDR3 sequence reads: CASTQRGSSYEQYF. CDR3 coding DNA: TGTGCCAGCACCCAAAGGGGAAGCTCCTACGAGCAGTACTTC.

This clonotype occurred a few times. V and J are TRBV25-1 and TRBJ2-7, with D possibly being TRBD2 (6 bases). Germline CDR1 and CDR2: MGHDK and SYGVNS. This CDR3 has 16 residues. The germline V and J ends were trimmed by 4 bases and 2 bases, with 18 bases remaining between them. The CDR3 bases are TGTGCCAGCAGTGGAACGCCGGGGACTTGGGCCTACGAGCAGTACTTC. Protein: CASSGTPGTWAYEQYF.

The J gene is TRBJ2-7, the V gene TRBV19, with D unclear. The CDR3 covers 13 residues. Trimming took off 6 bases at V and 3 bases at J, with 12 bases between the two ends. CDR1 and CDR2 (germline): LNHDA, SQIVND (reference sequence). CDR3 nucleotide sequence: TGTGCCAGTAGCCGCAGCGAGTACTACGAGCAGTACTTC. Translation gives CASSRSEYYEQYF. Full variable domain (missing parts from reference TRBV19 and TRBJ2-7): DGGITQSPKYLFRKEGQNVTLSCEQNLNHDAMYWYRQDPGQGLRLIYYSQIVNDFQKGDIAEGYSVSREKKESFPLTVTSAQKNPTAFYLCASSRSEYYEQYFGPGTRLTVT.

The gene calls are TRBV7-8 and TRBJ1-6; 9 nucleotides match TRBD1. This CDR3 spans 17 amino acids. The V gene's germline CDR1 is SGHVS and CDR2 FQNEAQ. The trim removed 5 bases at V and 4 bases at J, leaving 9 bases unmatched. The CDR3 DNA is TGTGCCAGCAGCGGACAGGGGCGATTTTCTTATAATTCACCCCTCCACTTT. This codes for CASSGQGRFSYNSPLHF.

Only a few counts were recorded for this clonotype. The rearrangement links TRBV29-1 to TRBJ2-2; D is unclear. The CDR3 is 16 residues long. The V and J ends lost 4 bases and 6 bases respectively, with 21 bases between them. Germline V CDR1 and CDR2: SQVTM, ANQGSEA. The CDR3 loop reads CSVGYSSLGGPGELFF. DNA for the CDR3: TGCAGCGTTGGATATTCCTCCCTGGGTGGGCCCGGGGAGCTGTTTTTT.

The table lists this clonotype with many counts. This rearrangement joins TRBV5-1 to TRBJ2-3, with D tentatively TRBD1 (7 bases). The CDR3 loop spans 11 amino acids. The V end was cut by 4 bases, the J end by 10 bases, with 10 bases between. The V gene's germline CDR1 is SGHRS and CDR2 YFSETQ. The CDR3 sequence: CASSTRGAQYF. The CDR3 bases are TGCGCCAGCAGCACCAGGGGGGCGCAGTATTTT.

CDR3 in amino acids: CSVEGSGLAHYNEQFF. Here the CDR3 DNA reads TGCAGCGTTGAAGGGTCGGGACTAGCGCACTACAATGAGCAGTTCTTC. The chain employs TRBV29-1 and TRBJ2-1, with TRBD2 matching over 10 bases. The CDR3 covers 16 residues. Germline V lookup: CDR1 SQVTM, CDR2 ANQGSEA. V shed 1 base and J 3 bases; nucleotides not matched to a gene: 6.

This clonotype showed up many times. The rearrangement links TRBV7-2 to TRBJ2-1; 11 bases map to TRBD2. This CDR3 contains 14 residues. V was clipped by 6 bases and J by 7 bases; unmatched bases: 5. Germline V CDR1 and CDR2: SGHTA, FQGNSA. The CDR3 nucleotides read TGTGCCAGCAGTTGGACTAGCGGGTCTAATGAGCAGTTCTTC. As protein: CASSWTSGSNEQFF.

This clonotype showed up many times. The J gene is TRBJ2-7, the V gene TRBV27; no clear D gene. Trimming removed 5 bases from V and 5 bases from J, with 13 bases in between. The CDR3 extends over 13 amino acids. Germline V CDR1 and CDR2: MNHEY, SMNVEV (reference sequence). The CDR3 nucleotides are TGTGCCAGCAGTATGGGGTATCCCGACGAGCAGTACTTC. This translates into CASSMGYPDEQYF.

Comments on this clonotype: The junction departs from the called germline gene at one end, perhaps through a read error. V usage is TRBV12-3 or TRBV12-4 and J usage is TRBJ1-1; possible D gene TRBD1, 6 bases. This CDR3 region has 13 residues. This chain's CDR3 is CASSLGSVRGSEF. The CDR3 DNA is TGTGCCAGCAGTTTAGGGTCCGTAAGGGGGAGCGAATTT.

The chain recombines TRBV7-9 with TRBJ2-1; D remains ambiguous. V gave up 5 bases and J gave up 5 bases, with 10 bases separating them. Per the germline V gene, CDR1 is SEHNR and CDR2 is FQNEAQ (reference sequence). There are 13 residues in the CDR3. CDR3 nucleotides: TGTGCCAGCAGCCGCCTCCAAGACAATGAGCAGTTCTTC. Its protein is CASSRLQDNEQFF.

Only a few counts were recorded for this clonotype. This chain joins TRBV24-1 and TRBJ2-2; TRBD2 might be the D (5 bases). Trimming left V 4 bases short and J 1 base short, with 15 bases between. The CDR3 loop spans 17 amino acids. CDR1 is KGHDR, CDR2 SFDVKD, per germline. The CDR3 DNA sequence: TGTGCCACCAGTGACCCCATTATCGGACTGAACACCGGGGAGCTGTTTTTT. Protein product: CATSDPIIGLNTGELFF.